The 29 T cell receptor beta chains below were found in one sample sequenced in a study of circulating and synovial CD4+ cells in juvenile arthritis. The assay was immunoSEQ multiplex PCR, and TCRdb's table has in-frame clones only and misses some. The table has 3,000 or so clones, roughly 91% seen once. Sequencing input: HLA-DR+ CD4+ T cells from blood. This sample's subset: circulating pathogenic-like lymphocytes, sorted as HLA-DR+CD14-CD3+CD4+CD25low/- blood T cells. The receptors come from a human donor with juvenile idiopathic arthritis.

As DNA, the CDR3 is TGTGCTAGTGGTTTGGGAGGAAAATCGAACACTGAAGCTTTCTTT. Its protein is CASGLGGKSNTEAFF. The chain is built from TRBV12-5 and TRBJ1-1; D ambiguous. Germline CDR1 reads LGHNT; CDR2 reads FRNRAP. V dropped 1 base and J dropped 1 base, with 10 bases sitting between them. CDR3 length equals 15 residues.

This clone appeared once. V is TRBV5-6 and J is TRBJ1-2; D call uncertain. The CDR3 runs to 13 residues. Germline V CDR1 and CDR2: SGHDT, YYEEEE. V was cut by 5 bases and J by 4 bases, with 12 bases left in between. This CDR3 reads CASRWAGIYGYTF. The CDR3 coding sequence is TGTGCCAGCAGATGGGCGGGGATCTATGGCTACACCTTC.

The chain combines TRBV4-3 with TRBJ1-1; D is perhaps TRBD1 (5 bases). V was clipped by 4 bases and J by 7 bases, with 10 bases between them. Germline lookup yields CDR1 LGHNA and CDR2 YSLEER. The CDR3 sequence is 12 residues long. The CDR3 loop is CASSRVQGEAFF. The CDR3 nucleotides are TGCGCCAGCAGCCGGGTCCAGGGTGAAGCTTTCTTT.

This rearrangement joins TRBV5-1 to TRBJ2-5; 15 bases align to TRBD2. This CDR3 has 18 residues. CDR1 and CDR2 (germline): SGHRS, YFSETQ. Unmatched junction bases numbered 6, after V lost 0 bases and J lost 3 bases. The CDR3 reads CASSLGTSGRVAEETQYF. CDR3 sequence (DNA): TGCGCCAGCAGCTTGGGGACTAGCGGGAGGGTTGCCGAAGAGACCCAGTACTTC. The whole variable domain, remainder taken from reference TRBV5-1 and TRBJ2-5, is KAGVTQTPRYLIKTRGQQVTLSCSPISGHRSVSWYQQTPGQGLQFLFEYFSETQRNKGNFPGRFSGRQFSNSRSEMNVSTLELGDSALYLCASSLGTSGRVAEETQYFGPGTRLLVL.

The chain recombines TRBV18 with TRBJ1-2; no reliable D call. CDR3 length: 18 amino acids. Trimming shortened V by 4 bases and J by 7 bases, and 28 bases separated the two germline ends. Germline CDR1 reads KGHSH; CDR2 reads LQKENI. The CDR3 sequence is CASSHYPGPTDSKVGYTF. The CDR3 DNA sequence: TGTGCCAGCTCACACTATCCCGGGCCCACGGACTCAAAGGTTGGCTACACCTTC.

This clone has just one count. The junction shows a germline mismatch at one end, possibly a read error. This rearrangement joins TRBV4-2 to TRBJ1-1; D uncertain. Per germline, CDR1 LGHNA and CDR2 YNFKEQ. This CDR3 has 15 amino acids. CDR3 nucleotide sequence: TGTGCCAGCAGCCAAGATCTGGCAGAGAACACTAAAGCTTTCTTT. As protein: CASSQDLAENTKAFF.

V is TRBV2 and J is TRBJ2-7; D is possibly TRBD2 (5 bases). V gave up 6 bases and J gave up 0 bases, with 12 bases separating them. Germline loops: CDR1 SNHLY, CDR2 FYNNEI. The CDR3 has 14 residues. The chain's CDR3 is CASSGLLFSYEQYF. CDR3 in DNA: TGTGCCAGCAGCGGACTGTTGTTCTCCTACGAGCAGTACTTC. The entire variable domain, with the rest obtained from reference TRBV2 and TRBJ2-7, is as follows: EPEVTQTPSHQVTQMGQEVILRCVPISNHLYFYWYRQILGQKVEFLVSFYNNEISEKSEIFDDQFSVERPDGSNFTLKIRSTKLEDSAMYFCASSGLLFSYEQYFGPGTRLTVT.

The chain joins TRBV5-1 to TRBJ1-2; 8 bases fit TRBD1. Unmatched junction bases numbered 12, after V lost 5 bases and J lost 6 bases. The CDR3 sequence is 15 residues long. Germline V gene sequence: CDR1 SGHRS, CDR2 YFSETQ. CDR3 sequence (DNA): TGCGCCAGCAGTTGGACAGGGTTCCTACGGGATGGCTACACCTTC. Protein: CASSWTGFLRDGYTF.

This clone was seen just once. This rearrangement joins TRBV7-2 to TRBJ2-7; D perhaps matches TRBD1 (6 bases). This CDR3 has 14 amino acids. Trimming left V 1 base short and J 3 bases short, with 10 bases between. Germline V CDR1 and CDR2: SGHTA, FQGNSA. The chain's CDR3 is CASSLVLGGYEQYF. The CDR3 coding sequence is TGTGCCAGCAGCTTAGTATTAGGGGGCTACGAGCAGTACTTC.

The chain combines TRBV5-1 with TRBJ1-1; D is perhaps TRBD1 (5 bases). The CDR3 is 15 amino acids. In germline, CDR1 is SGHRS, CDR2 YFSETQ. Trimming removed 0 bases at V and 0 bases at J, with 9 bases between. The CDR3 here is CASSLVDSLNTEAFF. The CDR3 DNA sequence: TGCGCCAGCAGCTTGGTCGACAGCTTGAACACTGAAGCTTTCTTT.

The gene calls are TRBV21-1 and TRBJ2-6; the table calls TRBD1, which could not be checked here. TRBV21-1 is given as a pseudogene. There are 18 residues in the CDR3. CDR3 coding DNA: TGTGCCAGCAGCCCTCCTGGGACAGGGGGGTATGTGGCCAACGTCCTGACTTTC. It codes for CASSPPGTGGYVANVLTF.

This sequence joins TRBV29-1 and TRBJ2-7, with a possible D match to TRBD2 (6 bases). The CDR3 is made up of 12 amino acids. The V and J ends lost 3 bases and 5 bases respectively, with 11 bases between them. From germline, CDR1 is SQVTM and CDR2 ANQGSEA. DNA of the CDR3: TGCAGCGTTGAGCGGGGTTCGGACGAGCAGTACTTC. Protein: CSVERGSDEQYF.

This chain joins TRBV6-5 and TRBJ1-2; 10 bases align to TRBD1. CDR1 is MNHEY and CDR2 is SVGAGI in the germline V gene. Unmatched junction bases numbered 10, after V lost 8 bases and J lost 4 bases. The CDR3 contains 15 residues. The CDR3 DNA is TGTGCCAGCGTAGACAGGGGGCTAGGTAGCTATGGCTACACCTTC. Protein: CASVDRGLGSYGYTF.

The genes are TRBV4-3 and TRBJ1-2; 8 positions agree with TRBD1. The V gene's germline CDR1 is LGHNA and CDR2 YSLEER. V trimming: 0 bases; J trimming: 3 bases; junction bases outside the gene matches: 0. The CDR3 covers 14 residues. The CDR3 nucleotides are TGCGCCAGCAGCCAAGACAGGGGGCACTATGGCTACACCTTC. This codes for CASSQDRGHYGYTF.

The rearrangement uses TRBV6-5 and TRBJ1-2; maybe TRBD1 (6 bases). V lost 1 base and J lost 8, with 17 bases in between. The CDR3 contains 15 residues. Germline loops: CDR1 MNHEY, CDR2 SVGAGI. The CDR3 nucleotides are TGTGCCAGCAGTTACTACCTACAGGGATCGACGGGCTACACCTTC. Residues: CASSYYLQGSTGYTF.

This chain connects TRBV7-2 to TRBJ2-3, with 10 bases identical to TRBD2. The CDR3 contains 17 residues. With V trimmed by 1 base and J by 2 bases, 6 bases remained unmatched. Germline CDR1 and CDR2: SGHTA and FQGNSA. Here the CDR3 reads CASSLGGSGGITDTQYF. The DNA of the CDR3 is TGTGCCAGCAGCTTAGGGGGTAGCGGGGGGATCACAGATACGCAGTATTTT.

The chain uses TRBV6-5 and TRBJ1-1, with D perhaps TRBD1 (5 bases). Per germline, CDR1 MNHEY and CDR2 SVGAGI. The CDR3 has 14 amino acids. The V gene lost 0 bases and the J gene lost 5 bases, with 10 bases spanning the gap. The CDR3 sequence: CASSYSAEGTEAFF. In nucleotides, the CDR3 is TGTGCCAGCAGTTACTCAGCGGAGGGGACTGAAGCTTTCTTT.

This clone was observed a handful of times. The CDR3 sequence: CASRRQGVNEKLFF. The CDR3 region has the DNA TGTGCCAGCAGAAGACAGGGGGTTAATGAAAAACTGTTTTTT. V usage is TRBV6-6 and J usage is TRBJ1-4; 9 nucleotides match TRBD1. V was pared by 6 bases and J by 4 bases, with 3 bases of the junction left unmatched. This CDR3 comprises 14 residues. Per germline, CDR1 MNHNY and CDR2 SVGAGI (reference sequence).

This clone was counted only a few times. The chain employs TRBV12-5 and TRBJ2-1; 7 nucleotides match TRBD1. V trimming: 1 base; J trimming: 12 bases; junction bases outside the gene matches: 3. There are 12 residues in the CDR3. Germline V gives CDR1 LGHNT, CDR2 FRNRAP. CDR3 loop: CASGLEGAGQFF. The CDR3 coding sequence is TGTGCTAGTGGTTTGGAGGGGGCAGGGCAGTTCTTC. Combining the CDR3 with reference TRBV12-5 and TRBJ2-1 gives the whole variable domain DARVTQTPRHKVTEMGQEVTMRCQPILGHNTVFWYRQTMMQGLELLAYFRNRAPLDDSGMPKDRFSAEMPDATLATLKIQPSEPRDSAVYFCASGLEGAGQFFGPGTRLTVL.

The J gene is TRBJ1-2, the V gene TRBV7-9; 7 nucleotides align to TRBD1. J gave up 4 bases and V 5 bases, and 7 bases lay outside the gene matches. The CDR3 consists of 14 residues. CDR1 and CDR2 from the germline V gene are SEHNR and FQNEAQ (reference sequence). The CDR3 region is CASSPTRDSYGYTF. The CDR3 DNA sequence: TGTGCCAGCAGCCCAACGAGGGACAGCTATGGCTACACCTTC.

The chain combines TRBV6-5 with TRBJ2-3; 13 bases are a match to TRBD2. Germline assignment: CDR1 MNHEY and CDR2 SVGAGI. Germline trimming cut 4 bases from V and 6 bases from J; bases unmatched to any gene: 7. The CDR3 is made up of 16 amino acids. CDR3 amino acids: CASSSGLAGAFDTQYF. The CDR3 DNA reads TGTGCCAGCAGTTCTGGACTAGCGGGAGCGTTTGATACGCAGTATTTT.

The J gene is TRBJ2-7, the V gene TRBV18, with 12 bases matching TRBD2. Germline lookup yields CDR1 KGHSH and CDR2 LQKENI. The CDR3 has 15 residues. Trimming took 3 bases from V and 3 from J; bases not matched to a gene: 3. The CDR3 here is CASSPGTSGLYEQYF. The DNA of the CDR3 is TGTGCCAGCTCACCCGGGACTAGCGGGCTCTACGAGCAGTACTTC.

The gene calls are TRBV4-1 and TRBJ1-1; weak D call: TRBD1 (5 bases). Germline V gene sequence: CDR1 MGHRA, CDR2 YSYEKL. This CDR3 is 16 amino acids long. The V end was cut by 4 bases, the J end by 3 bases, with 18 bases between. The CDR3 loop is CASSPSLRDLYTEAFF. CDR3 bases: TGCGCCAGCAGCCCTTCGTTGCGGGACCTATACACTGAAGCTTTCTTT.

This sequence joins TRBV9 and TRBJ1-5, with 8 bases fitting TRBD1. CDR3 size: 15 residues. Germline CDR1 and CDR2: SGDLS and YYNGEE. Trimming cost V 4 bases and J 4 bases; bases outside gene matches: 7. The CDR3 spells CASSPGQGINQPQHF. DNA of the CDR3: TGTGCCAGCAGCCCCGGACAGGGAATAAATCAGCCCCAGCATTTT.

The rearrangement uses TRBV6-6 and TRBJ2-1, with 10 bases that match TRBD1. J lost 5 bases, V lost 6 bases, and 10 bases had no gene match. The CDR3 has 16 residues. Germline V gene data show CDR1 as MNHNY and CDR2 as SVGAGI (reference sequence). CDR3 sequence: CASSPLLGTGDNEQFF. CDR3 DNA sequence: TGTGCCAGCAGCCCCCTTTTAGGGACAGGGGACAATGAGCAGTTCTTC.

V usage is TRBV7-9 and J usage is TRBJ2-3; no reliable D call. The germline CDR1 and CDR2 sequences are SEHNR and FQNEAQ (reference sequence). V dropped 4 bases and J dropped 0 bases, with 14 bases sitting between them. The length of the CDR3 is 16 residues. CDR3 nucleotide sequence: TGTGCCAGCAGCTCCCCTTCCCCGACTAGCACAGATACGCAGTATTTT. It codes for CASSSPSPTSTDTQYF.

The V gene is TRBV11-2, the J gene TRBJ2-2; 8 bases are shared with TRBD2. The V gene's germline CDR1 is SGHAT and CDR2 FQNNGV. The CDR3 sequence is 15 residues long. The V segment lost 4 bases and the J segment 6 bases; nucleotides outside the gene matches: 7. The CDR3 region is CASSYATSAAGELFF. CDR3 nucleotides: TGTGCCAGCAGCTATGCGACTAGCGCCGCCGGGGAGCTGTTTTTT.

A single count supports this clone. The genes are TRBV19 and TRBJ2-1, with D possibly matching TRBD1 (6 bases). This CDR3 spans 15 amino acids. Trimming stripped 3 bases from V and 2 bases from J, with 11 bases between. Germline V gives CDR1 LNHDA, CDR2 SQIVND (reference sequence). Here the CDR3 DNA reads TGTGCCAGTAGTATTTACGGGGACACCTACAATGAGCAGTTCTTC. As protein: CASSIYGDTYNEQFF.

With respect to this clone: The junction departs from the called germline gene at one end, perhaps through a read error. This same CDR3 is encoded by further DNA sequences in the sample. The chain couples TRBV5-1 to TRBJ1-6, with 11 positions matching TRBD1. The CDR3 runs 14 residues. Per the germline V gene, CDR1 is SGHRS and CDR2 is YFSETQ. Written as DNA, the CDR3 is TGCGCCAGCAGCTGGGACAGGGGGAATTCCCCCCTCCACTTT. It is translated as CASSWDRGNSPLHF. The whole variable domain, filled in from reference TRBV5-1 and TRBJ1-6, reads KAGVTQTPRYLIKTRGQQVTLSCSPISGHRSVSWYQQTPGQGLQFLFEYFSETQRNKGNFPGRFSGRQFSNSRSEMNVSTLELGDSALYLCASSWDRGNSPLHFGNGTRLTVT.